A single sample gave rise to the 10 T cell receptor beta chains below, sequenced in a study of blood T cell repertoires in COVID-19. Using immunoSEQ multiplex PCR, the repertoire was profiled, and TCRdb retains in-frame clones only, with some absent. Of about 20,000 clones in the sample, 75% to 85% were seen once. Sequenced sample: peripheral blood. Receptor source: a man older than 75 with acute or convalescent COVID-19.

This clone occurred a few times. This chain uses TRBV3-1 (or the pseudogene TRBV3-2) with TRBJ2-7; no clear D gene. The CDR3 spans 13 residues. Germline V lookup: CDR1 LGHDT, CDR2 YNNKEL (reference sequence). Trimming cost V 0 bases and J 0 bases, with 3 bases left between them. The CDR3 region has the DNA TGTGCCAGCAGCCAAGACGTCTCCTACGAGCAGTACTTC. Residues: CASSQDVSYEQYF.

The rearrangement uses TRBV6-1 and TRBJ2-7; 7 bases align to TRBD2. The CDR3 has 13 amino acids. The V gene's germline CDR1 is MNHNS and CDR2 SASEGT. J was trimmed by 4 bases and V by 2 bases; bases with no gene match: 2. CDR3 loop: CASSEFGGYEQYV. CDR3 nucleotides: TGTGCCAGCAGTGAATTCGGGGGGTACGAGCAGTACGTC.

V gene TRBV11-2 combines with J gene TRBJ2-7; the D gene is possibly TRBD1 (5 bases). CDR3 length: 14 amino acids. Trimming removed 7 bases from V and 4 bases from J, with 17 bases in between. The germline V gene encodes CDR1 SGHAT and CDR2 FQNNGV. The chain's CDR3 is CASTTQGSFYEQYF. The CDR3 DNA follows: TGTGCCAGCACCACGCAGGGTTCCTTTTACGAGCAGTACTTC.

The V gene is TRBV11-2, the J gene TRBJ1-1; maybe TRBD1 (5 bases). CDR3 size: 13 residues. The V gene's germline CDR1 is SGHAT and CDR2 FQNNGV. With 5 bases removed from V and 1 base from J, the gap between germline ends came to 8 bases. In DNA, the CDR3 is TGTGCCAGCAGCCCGGACACGAACACTGAAGCTTTCTTT. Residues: CASSPDTNTEAFF.

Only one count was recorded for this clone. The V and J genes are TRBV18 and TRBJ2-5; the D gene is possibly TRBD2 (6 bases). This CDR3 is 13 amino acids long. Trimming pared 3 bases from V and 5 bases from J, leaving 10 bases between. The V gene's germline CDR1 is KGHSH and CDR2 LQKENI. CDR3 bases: TGTGCCAGCTCACCCACTAGCATCGAGACCCAGTACTTC. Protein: CASSPTSIETQYF.

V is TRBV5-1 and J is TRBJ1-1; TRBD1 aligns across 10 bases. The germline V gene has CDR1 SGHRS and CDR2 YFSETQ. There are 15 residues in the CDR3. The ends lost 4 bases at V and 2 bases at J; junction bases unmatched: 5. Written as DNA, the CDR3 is TGCGCCAGCAGCCTGACAGGGGGCCAAAACACTGAAGCTTTCTTT. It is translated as CASSLTGGQNTEAFF.

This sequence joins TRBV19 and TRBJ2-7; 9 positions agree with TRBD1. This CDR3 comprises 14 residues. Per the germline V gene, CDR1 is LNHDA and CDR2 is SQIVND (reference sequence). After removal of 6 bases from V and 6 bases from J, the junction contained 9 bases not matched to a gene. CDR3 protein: CASSIRDRVFEQYF. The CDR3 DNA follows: TGTGCCAGTAGCATCCGGGACAGGGTCTTCGAGCAGTACTTC. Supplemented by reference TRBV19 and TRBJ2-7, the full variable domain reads DGGITQSPKYLFRKEGQNVTLSCEQNLNHDAMYWYRQDPGQGLRLIYYSQIVNDFQKGDIAEGYSVSREKKESFPLTVTSAQKNPTAFYLCASSIRDRVFEQYFGPGTRLTVT.

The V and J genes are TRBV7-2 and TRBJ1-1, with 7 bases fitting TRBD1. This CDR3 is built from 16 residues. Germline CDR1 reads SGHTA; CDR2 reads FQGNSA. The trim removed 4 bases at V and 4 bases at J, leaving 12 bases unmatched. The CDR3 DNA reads TGTGCCAGCAGCTCCCGTACGACAGGGTTTGGCACTGAAGCTTTCTTT. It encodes CASSSRTTGFGTEAFF.

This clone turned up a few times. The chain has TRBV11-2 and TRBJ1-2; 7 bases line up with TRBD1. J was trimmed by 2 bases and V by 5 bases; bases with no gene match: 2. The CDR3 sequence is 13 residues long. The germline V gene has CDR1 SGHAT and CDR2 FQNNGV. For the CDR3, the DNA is TGTGCCAGCAGCCGGGGACAGAACTATGGCTACACCTTC. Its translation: CASSRGQNYGYTF.

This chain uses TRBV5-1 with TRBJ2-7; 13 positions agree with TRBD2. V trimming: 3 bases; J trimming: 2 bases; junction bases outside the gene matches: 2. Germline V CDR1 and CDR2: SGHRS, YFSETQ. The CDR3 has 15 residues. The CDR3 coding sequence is TGCGCCAGCAGCTCGGGGACTAGCGGGACCTACGAGCAGTACTTC. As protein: CASSSGTSGTYEQYF.